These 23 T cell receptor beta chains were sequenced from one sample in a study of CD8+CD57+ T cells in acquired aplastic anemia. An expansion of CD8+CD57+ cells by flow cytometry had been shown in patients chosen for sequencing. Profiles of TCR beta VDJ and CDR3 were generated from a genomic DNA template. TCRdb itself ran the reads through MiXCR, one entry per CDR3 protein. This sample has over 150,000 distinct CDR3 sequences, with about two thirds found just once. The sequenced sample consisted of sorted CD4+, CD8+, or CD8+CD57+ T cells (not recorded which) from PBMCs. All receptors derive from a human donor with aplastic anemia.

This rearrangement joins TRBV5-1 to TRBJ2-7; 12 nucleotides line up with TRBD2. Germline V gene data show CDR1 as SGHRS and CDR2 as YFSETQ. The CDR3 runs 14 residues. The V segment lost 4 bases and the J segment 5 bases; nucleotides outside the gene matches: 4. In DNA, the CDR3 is TGCGCCAGCAGCCCTAGCGGGGGGGGAGACGAGCAGTACTTC. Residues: CASSPSGGGDEQYF.

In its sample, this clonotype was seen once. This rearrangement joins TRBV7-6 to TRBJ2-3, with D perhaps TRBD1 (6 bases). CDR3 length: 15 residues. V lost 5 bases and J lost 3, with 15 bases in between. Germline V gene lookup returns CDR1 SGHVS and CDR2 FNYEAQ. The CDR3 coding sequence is TGTGCCAGCAGCCTCGACAGGATGTCGACAGATACGCAGTATTTT. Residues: CASSLDRMSTDTQYF. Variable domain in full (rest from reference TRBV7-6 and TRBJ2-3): GAGVSQSPRYKVTKRGQDVALRCDPISGHVSLYWYRQALGQGPEFLTYFNYEAQQDKSGLPNDRFSAERPEGSISTLTIQRTEQRDSAMYRCASSLDRMSTDTQYFGPGTRLTVL.

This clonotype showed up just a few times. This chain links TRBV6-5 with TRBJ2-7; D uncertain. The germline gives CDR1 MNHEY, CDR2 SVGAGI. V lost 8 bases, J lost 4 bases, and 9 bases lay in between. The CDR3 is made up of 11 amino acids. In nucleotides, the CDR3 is TGTGCCAGCGTTGCTGGATACGAGCAGTACTTC. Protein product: CASVAGYEQYF.

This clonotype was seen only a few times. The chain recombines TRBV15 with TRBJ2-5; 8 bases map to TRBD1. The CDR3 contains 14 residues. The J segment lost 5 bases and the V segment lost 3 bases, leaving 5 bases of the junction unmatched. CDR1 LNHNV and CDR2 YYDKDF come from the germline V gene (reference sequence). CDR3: CATSRGQVGETQYF. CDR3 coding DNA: TGTGCCACCAGCAGGGGACAGGTCGGGGAGACCCAGTACTTC.

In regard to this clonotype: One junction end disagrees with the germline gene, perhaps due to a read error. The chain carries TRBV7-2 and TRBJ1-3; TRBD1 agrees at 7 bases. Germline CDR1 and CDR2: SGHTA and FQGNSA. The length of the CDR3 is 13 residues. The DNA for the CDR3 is TGTGCCACAGGGGGGCAGATTGGAGACACCATATATTTT. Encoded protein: CATGGQIGDTIYF. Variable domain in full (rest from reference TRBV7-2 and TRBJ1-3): GAGVSQSPSNKVTEKGKDVELRCDPISGHTALYWYRQSLGQGLEFLIYFQGNSAPDKSGLPSDRFSAERTGGSVSTLTIQRTQQEDSAVYLCATGGQIGDTIYFGEGSWLTVV.

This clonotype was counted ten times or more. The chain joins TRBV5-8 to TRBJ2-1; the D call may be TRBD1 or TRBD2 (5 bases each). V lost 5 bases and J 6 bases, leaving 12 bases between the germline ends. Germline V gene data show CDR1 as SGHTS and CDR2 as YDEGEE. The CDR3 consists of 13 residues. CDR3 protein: CASSQDGANEQFF. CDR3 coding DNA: TGTGCCAGCAGTCAGGACGGGGCCAATGAGCAGTTCTTC. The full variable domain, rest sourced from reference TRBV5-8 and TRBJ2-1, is EAGVTQSPTHLIKTRGQQATLRCSPISGHTSVYWYQQALGLGLQFLLWYDEGEERNRGNFPPRFSGRQFPNYSSELNVNALELEDSALYLCASSQDGANEQFFGPGTRLTVL.

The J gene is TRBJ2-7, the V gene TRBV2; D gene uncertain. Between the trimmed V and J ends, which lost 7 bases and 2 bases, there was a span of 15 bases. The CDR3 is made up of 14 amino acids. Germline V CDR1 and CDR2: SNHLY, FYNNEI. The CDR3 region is CASKETQMTYEQYF. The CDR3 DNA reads TGTGCCAGCAAGGAGACCCAGATGACCTACGAGCAGTACTTC.

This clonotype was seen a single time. The CDR3 protein is CASSLDRRQYF. CDR3 sequence (DNA): TGTGCCAGCAGCTTAGACCGGCGGCAGTACTTC. The rearrangement links TRBV7-9 to TRBJ2-7; D remains unclear. The germline V gene encodes CDR1 SEHNR and CDR2 FQNEAQ (reference sequence). This CDR3 has 11 amino acids. Trimming cost V 1 base and J 9 bases, with 7 bases left between them. The variable domain in full, completed from reference TRBV7-9 and TRBJ2-7, reads DTGVSQNPRHKITKRGQNVTFRCDPISEHNRLYWYRQTLGQGPEFLTYFQNEAQLEKSRLLSDRFSAERPKGSFSTLEIQRTEQGDSAMYLCASSLDRRQYFGPGTRLTVT.

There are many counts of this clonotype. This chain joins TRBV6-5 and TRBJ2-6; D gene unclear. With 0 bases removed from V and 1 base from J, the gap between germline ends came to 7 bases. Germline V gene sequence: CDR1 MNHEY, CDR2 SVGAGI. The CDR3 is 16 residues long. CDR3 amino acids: CASSYSEGSGANVLTF. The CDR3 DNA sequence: TGTGCCAGCAGTTACTCGGAAGGATCTGGGGCCAACGTCCTGACTTTC.

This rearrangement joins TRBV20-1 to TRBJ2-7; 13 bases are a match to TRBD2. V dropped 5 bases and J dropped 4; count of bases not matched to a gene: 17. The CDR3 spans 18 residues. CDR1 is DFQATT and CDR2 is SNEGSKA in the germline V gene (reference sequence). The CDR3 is CSAGGQGKGTSGTYEQYF. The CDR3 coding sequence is TGCAGTGCTGGTGGACAGGGGAAGGGGACTAGCGGGACGTACGAGCAGTACTTC.

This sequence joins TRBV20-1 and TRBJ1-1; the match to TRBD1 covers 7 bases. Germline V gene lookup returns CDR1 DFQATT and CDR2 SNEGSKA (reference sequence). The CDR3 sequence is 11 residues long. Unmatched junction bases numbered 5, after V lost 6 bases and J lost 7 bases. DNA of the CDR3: TGCAGTGCGAGCCAGGGGGGTGAAGCTTTCTTT. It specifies CSASQGGEAFF.

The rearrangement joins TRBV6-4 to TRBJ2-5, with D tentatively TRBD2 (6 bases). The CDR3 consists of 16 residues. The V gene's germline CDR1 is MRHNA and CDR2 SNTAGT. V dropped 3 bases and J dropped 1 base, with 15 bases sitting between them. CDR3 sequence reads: CASSEPDRRVQETQYF. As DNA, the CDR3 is TGTGCCAGCAGTGAGCCGGATCGGAGGGTCCAAGAGACCCAGTACTTC.

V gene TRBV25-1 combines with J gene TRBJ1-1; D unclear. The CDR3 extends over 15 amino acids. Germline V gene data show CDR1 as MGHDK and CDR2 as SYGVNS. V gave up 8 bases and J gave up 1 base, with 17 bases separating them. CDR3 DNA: TGTGCCAGCCCAAAGGAACCCCGTACGAACACTGAAGCTTTCTTT. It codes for CASPKEPRTNTEAFF.

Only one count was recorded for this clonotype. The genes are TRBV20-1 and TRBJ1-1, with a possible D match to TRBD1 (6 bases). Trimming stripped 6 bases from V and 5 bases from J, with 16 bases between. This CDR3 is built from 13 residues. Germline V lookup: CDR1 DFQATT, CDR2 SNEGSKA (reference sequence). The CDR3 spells CSASRAGDTEAFF. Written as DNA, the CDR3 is TGCAGTGCGTCCCGGGCAGGGGATACTGAAGCTTTCTTT.

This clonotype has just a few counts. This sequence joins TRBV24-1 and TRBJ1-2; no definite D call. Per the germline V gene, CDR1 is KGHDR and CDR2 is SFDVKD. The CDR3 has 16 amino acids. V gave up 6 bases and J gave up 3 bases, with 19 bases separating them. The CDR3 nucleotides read TGTGCCACCAGTCATGACGAGAGGGAAGAACACTATGGCTACACCTTC. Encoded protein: CATSHDEREEHYGYTF.

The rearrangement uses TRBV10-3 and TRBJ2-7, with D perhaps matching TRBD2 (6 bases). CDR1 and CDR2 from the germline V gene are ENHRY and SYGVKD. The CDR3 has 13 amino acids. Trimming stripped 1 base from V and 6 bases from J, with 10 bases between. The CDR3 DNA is TGTGCCATCAGTGAGTGGGAGGATCCCGAGCAGTACTTC. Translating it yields CAISEWEDPEQYF.

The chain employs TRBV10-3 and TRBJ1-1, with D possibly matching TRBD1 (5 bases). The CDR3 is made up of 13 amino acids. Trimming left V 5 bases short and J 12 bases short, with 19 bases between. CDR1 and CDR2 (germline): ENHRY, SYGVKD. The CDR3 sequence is CAISPSQGDEPFF. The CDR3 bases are TGTGCCATCAGTCCGTCCCAGGGAGACGAACCTTTCTTT.

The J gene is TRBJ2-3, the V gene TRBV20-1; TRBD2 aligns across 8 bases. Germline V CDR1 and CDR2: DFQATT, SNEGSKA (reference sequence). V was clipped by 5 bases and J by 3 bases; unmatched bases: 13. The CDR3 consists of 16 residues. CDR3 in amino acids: CSAWPDSGTLTDTQYF. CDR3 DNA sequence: TGCAGTGCTTGGCCCGATAGCGGGACCCTAACAGATACGCAGTATTTT.

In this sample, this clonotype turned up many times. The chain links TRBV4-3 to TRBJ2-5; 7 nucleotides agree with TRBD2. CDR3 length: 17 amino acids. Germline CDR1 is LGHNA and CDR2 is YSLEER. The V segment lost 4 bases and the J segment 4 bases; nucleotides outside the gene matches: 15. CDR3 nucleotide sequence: TGCGCCAGCAGCCTATTTTTGAGGGGTGAGCGGGGAGAGACCCAGTACTTC. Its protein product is CASSLFLRGERGETQYF.

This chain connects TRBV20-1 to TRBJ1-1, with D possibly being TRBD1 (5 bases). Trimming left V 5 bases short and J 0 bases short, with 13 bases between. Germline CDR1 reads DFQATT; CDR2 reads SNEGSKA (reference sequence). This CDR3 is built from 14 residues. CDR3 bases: TGCAGTGCTCAGGGAGGGGCGATGAACACTGAAGCTTTCTTT. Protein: CSAQGGAMNTEAFF.

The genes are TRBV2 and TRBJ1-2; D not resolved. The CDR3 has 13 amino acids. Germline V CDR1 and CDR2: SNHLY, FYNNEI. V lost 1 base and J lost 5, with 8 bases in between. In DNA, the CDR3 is TGTGCCAGCAGTGAAGGCAGAGATTATGGCTACACCTTC. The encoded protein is CASSEGRDYGYTF.

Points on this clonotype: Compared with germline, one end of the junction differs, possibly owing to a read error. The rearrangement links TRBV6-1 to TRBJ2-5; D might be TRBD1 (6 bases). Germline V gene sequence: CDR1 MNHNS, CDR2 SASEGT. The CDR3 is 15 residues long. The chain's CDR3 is CAISVTLGQGKTQYF. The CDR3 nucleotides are TGTGCCATCAGTGTTACTCTAGGTCAGGGGAAGACCCAGTACTTC.

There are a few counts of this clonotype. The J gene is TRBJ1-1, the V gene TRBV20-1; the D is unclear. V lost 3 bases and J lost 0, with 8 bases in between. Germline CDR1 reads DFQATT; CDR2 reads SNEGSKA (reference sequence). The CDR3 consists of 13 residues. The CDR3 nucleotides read TGCAGTGCTAGCGGACGATTGAACACTGAAGCTTTCTTT. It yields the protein CSASGRLNTEAFF.